This T cell receptor (beta chain) was sequenced in a study of CD8 T cells in Susac syndrome. Trimming stripped 3 bases from V and 3 bases from J, with 7 bases between. From germline, CDR1 is LNHDA and CDR2 SQIVND (reference sequence). CDR3 length: 13 residues. Healthy donors served as age- and sex-matched controls. Random hexamers primed reverse transcription of about 0.5 to 1 ug RNA. Amplification of TCR beta CDR3 used immunoSEQ multiplex PCR across 54 Vbeta and 13 Jbeta. One entry per CDR3 protein, called by TCRdb with MiXCR from the immunoSEQ multiplex PCR reads. The table records about 200,000 distinct CDR3 sequences, around 95% of them present only once.

The sequence was collected from a human donor in good health. Sample: CD4+ T cells from PBMCs. The chain uses TRBV19 and TRBJ2-3; no clear D. CDR3 sequence: CASSITRTDTQYF. The DNA of the CDR3 is TGTGCCAGTAGTATTACGCGGACAGATACGCAGTATTTT. Full variable domain (missing parts from reference TRBV19 and TRBJ2-3): DGGITQSPKYLFRKEGQNVTLSCEQNLNHDAMYWYRQDPGQGLRLIYYSQIVNDFQKGDIAEGYSVSREKKESFPLTVTSAQKNPTAFYLCASSITRTDTQYFGPGTRLTVL.